These T cell receptor beta chains were read from a single sample in a study of cytomegalovirus exposure and HLA in healthy donors. Only in-frame clones appear in the TCRdb table, and some are missing; sequencing was by immunoSEQ multiplex PCR. Among about 130,000 clones, around 80% were seen once, and the ten largest hold about 4.3%. Sequenced material: PBMCs. These receptors all come from a man aged 25-45 years in good health. Each CDR3 is given with its conserved first and last residue. A D gene is named only where the DNA matches it firmly. Clone size is given for some rows only: seen once, a few or many times, or a class if the clone is expanded.

clone_size	d_call	v_call	j_call	cdr3_aa	cdr3_nt
-	TRBD1	TRBV27	TRBJ1-2	CASSFLDRVNGYTF	TGTGCCAGCAGTTTTCTCGACAGGGTTAATGGCTACACCTTC
-	-	TRBV6-5	TRBJ2-7	CASSYSVLVPYEQYF	TGTGCCAGCAGTTACTCAGTACTCGTTCCCTACGAGCAGTACTTC
-	TRBD2	TRBV6-1	TRBJ2-1	CASRTSGSRYNEQFF	TGTGCCAGCAGGACTAGCGGGAGCCGGTACAATGAGCAGTTCTTC
once	TRBD1	TRBV30	TRBJ2-7	CAWSPPLTGRYEQYF	TGTGCCTGGAGCCCTCCCCTGACAGGGAGATACGAGCAGTACTTC
-	TRBD2	TRBV7-8	TRBJ2-1	CASSFGASGSGGEQFF	TGTGCCAGCAGCTTCGGTGCTAGCGGGAGTGGGGGTGAGCAGTTCTTC
-	-	TRBV5-1	TRBJ1-1	CASSPTGSTEAFF	TGCGCCAGCAGCCCCACAGGGAGCACTGAAGCTTTCTTT
few	TRBD1	TRBV5-8	TRBJ2-5	CASIHRGSPQETQYF	TGTGCCAGCATACACAGGGGGTCCCCCCAAGAGACCCAGTACTTC
-	TRBD1	TRBV7-3	TRBJ1-2	CASSSDRGHGYTF	TGTGCCAGCAGCTCGGACAGGGGGCATGGCTACACCTTC
few	-	TRBV25-1	TRBJ2-1	CASSAPQFYNEQFF	TGTGCCAGCAGTGCGCCCCAGTTCTACAATGAGCAGTTCTTC
-	-	TRBV28	TRBJ2-7	CASRPGSYEQYF	TGTGCCAGCAGACCCGGGTCCTACGAGCAGTACTTC
once	TRBD2	TRBV5-5	TRBJ2-1	CASSLGGLAGPSYNEQFF	TGTGCCAGCAGCTTGGGGGGACTAGCGGGGCCATCCTACAATGAGCAGTTCTTC
-	-	TRBV5-4	TRBJ1-1	CASSLWPPGNTEAFF	TGTGCCAGCAGCTTGTGGCCCCCGGGGAACACTGAAGCTTTCTTT
-	-	TRBV6-6	TRBJ2-3	CASSDFTDTQYF	TGTGCCAGCAGCGACTTCACAGATACGCAGTATTTT
-	-	TRBV12-2	TRBJ2-7	CASRPTRREGTYEQYF	TGTGCAAGTCGCCCGACTCGACGGGAGGGTACCTACGAGCAGTACTTC
-	TRBD1	TRBV5-1	TRBJ2-7	CASSLNRGPYEQYF	TGCGCCAGCAGCTTGAATAGGGGGCCCTACGAGCAGTACTTC
once	TRBD2	TRBV28	TRBJ2-4	CAIFSGLAGVQGKNIQYF	TGTGCCATCTTTAGTGGACTAGCGGGAGTCCAGGGGAAAAACATTCAGTACTTC
-	TRBD2	TRBV11-3	TRBJ2-1	CASSSGLAGGHEQFF	TGTGCCAGCAGCTCCGGACTAGCGGGAGGACACGAGCAGTTCTTC
-	TRBD2	TRBV6-4	TRBJ2-1	CASSAGGRAPSFF	TGTGCCAGCAGTGCCGGCGGGAGGGCCCCTTCGTTCTTC
-	-	TRBV19	TRBJ2-7	CASSIAGAGQYF	TGTGCCAGTAGTATAGCTGGCGCGGGGCAGTACTTC
-	-	TRBV29-1	TRBJ2-2	CSVGRTGFDGELFF	TGCAGCGTTGGGAGGACGGGATTCGACGGGGAGCTGTTTTTT
-	-	TRBV28	TRBJ1-2	CASRGGGGVIYGYTF	TGTGCCAGCAGAGGAGGGGGGGGTGTAATCTATGGCTACACCTTC
-	-	TRBV2	TRBJ1-4	CASLQVSGSEKLFF	TGTGCCAGCTTGCAGGTCTCGGGGAGTGAAAAACTGTTTTTT
-	TRBD1	TRBV28	TRBJ2-1	CASSLAATGASYNEQFF	TGTGCCAGCAGTTTAGCGGCTACAGGGGCCTCTTACAATGAGCAGTTCTTC
-	-	TRBV6-6	TRBJ1-5	CASRPTGQSRQPQHF	TGTGCCAGCAGGCCTACAGGGCAGTCCCGCCAGCCCCAGCATTTT
-	-	TRBV7-9	TRBJ2-7	CASSPSAVNEQYF	TGTGCCAGCAGCCCCAGTGCAGTAAACGAGCAGTACTTC
-	-	TRBV5-5	TRBJ1-1	CASSGWGLGDTEAFF	TGTGCCAGCAGCGGGTGGGGGCTGGGGGACACTGAAGCTTTCTTT
few	-	TRBV29-1	TRBJ2-4	CSVEQTAGDIQYF	TGCAGCGTTGAACAGACGGCGGGCGACATTCAGTACTTC
-	-	TRBV6-5	TRBJ2-7	CASRGGLGYEQYF	TGTGCCAGCAGGGGGGGACTGGGGTACGAGCAGTACTTC
few	-	TRBV20-1	TRBJ2-7	CSARDLYEQYF	TGCAGTGCTAGAGATCTGTACGAGCAGTACTTC
-	-	TRBV7-9	TRBJ2-1	CASSLAGRNYYNEQFF	TGTGCCAGCAGCTTAGCGGGGCGGAACTACTACAATGAGCAGTTCTTC
once	TRBD2	TRBV9	TRBJ2-5	CASSVSGRGKTQYF	TGTGCCAGCAGCGTGAGCGGGAGGGGGAAGACCCAGTACTTC
-	-	TRBV21-1	TRBJ2-7	CASSFSYEQYF	TGTGCCAGCTCATTCTCCTACGAGCAGTACTTC
-	TRBD1	TRBV19	TRBJ2-7	CASSGQGAFSYEQYF	TGTGCCAGTAGTGGACAGGGGGCTTTCTCCTACGAGCAGTACTTC
-	-	TRBV5-4	TRBJ2-7	CASSLARGRGPGHEQYF	TGTGCCAGCAGCTTGGCGCGGGGGCGGGGCCCGGGCCACGAGCAGTACTTC
once	-	TRBV5-6	TRBJ1-6	CASSLLRANNSPLHF	TGTGCCAGCAGCTTGCTCAGGGCTAATAATTCACCCCTCCACTTT
-	TRBD1	TRBV20-1	TRBJ2-1	CSARGLAEQFF	TGCAGTGCCAGGGGGCTTGCTGAGCAGTTCTTC
-	TRBD2	TRBV7-9	TRBJ2-3	CASSLRGLGDTQYF	TGTGCCAGCAGCTTAAGGGGACTAGGGGATACGCAGTATTTT
-	TRBD2	TRBV12-5	TRBJ2-1	CASGLTSGRVSYNEQFF	TGTGCTAGTGGTTTGACTAGCGGGAGGGTATCCTACAATGAGCAGTTCTTC
-	-	TRBV28	TRBJ2-7	CASSLRQGSYEQYF	TGTGCCAGCAGTTTGAGGCAGGGAAGCTACGAGCAGTACTTC
-	TRBD2	TRBV7-8	TRBJ2-3	CASSLRLAGTDTQYF	TGTGCCAGCAGCTTACGCCTAGCGGGAACAGATACGCAGTATTTT
-	TRBD1	TRBV14	TRBJ1-1	CASSQVRGPGTEAFF	TGTGCCAGCAGCCAAGTGAGGGGGCCTGGCACTGAAGCTTTCTTT
-	TRBD1	TRBV6-5	TRBJ1-2	CASSSLEGARGYTF	TGTGCCAGCAGTAGCCTGGAGGGGGCGAGAGGCTACACCTTC
-	TRBD1	TRBV6-1	TRBJ1-2	CASRPATGQLYGYTF	TGTGCCAGCAGACCTGCAACGGGACAGCTCTATGGCTACACCTTC
-	-	TRBV6-5	TRBJ2-1	CASSYDRRTYNEQFF	TGTGCCAGCAGTTACGACAGGCGTACCTACAATGAGCAGTTCTTC
-	TRBD1	TRBV28	TRBJ2-7	CASSSDGTDSYEQYF	TGTGCCAGCAGCTCCGACGGGACAGATTCCTACGAGCAGTACTTC
-	-	TRBV4-2	TRBJ2-5	CASSQSAAQETQYF	TGTGCCAGCAGCCAATCAGCGGCTCAAGAGACCCAGTACTTC
few	TRBD1	TRBV2	TRBJ1-2	CATRGQGAGYGYTF	TGTGCCACCAGGGGACAGGGGGCGGGCTATGGCTACACCTTC
-	TRBD2	TRBV5-1	TRBJ2-7	CASSPRVGSGMASYEQYF	TGCGCCAGCAGCCCCCGGGTGGGTAGCGGGATGGCCTCCTACGAGCAGTACTTC
-	-	TRBV5-4	TRBJ1-5	CASSFQPPGNQPQHF	TGTGCCAGCAGCTTTCAACCCCCGGGCAATCAGCCCCAGCATTTT
-	-	TRBV6-1	TRBJ1-5	CASTPQGYSNQPQHF	TGTGCCAGCACCCCACAGGGTTATAGCAATCAGCCCCAGCATTTT